One and the same sample provided the 22 T cell receptor beta chains below, sequenced in a study of a mutant IDH1 vaccine in newly diagnosed glioma. These receptors have no identified antigens. Specified time point: week 23, last vaccination. In every dose of vaccine, 300 ug of mutant IDH1 20-mer peptide was given alongside topical imiquimod. The method was immunoSEQ multiplex PCR; TCRdb's version includes in-frame clones alone and lacks a portion of them. The sample yields around 80,000 clones, more than 80% seen once. Material: PBMCs, obtained from a glioma patient whose treatment included an IDH1 peptide vaccine. All receptors come from a woman in her forties or fifties with glioma.

This chain uses TRBV6-1 with TRBJ1-3, with D possibly being TRBD1 (6 bases). Trimming stripped 9 bases from V and 0 bases from J, with 9 bases between. The germline gives CDR1 MNHNS, CDR2 SASEGT. The CDR3 length is 13 residues. CDR3 sequence reads: CASGGSSGNTIYF. Here the CDR3 DNA reads TGTGCCAGTGGGGGCAGCTCTGGAAACACCATATATTTT.

This chain connects TRBV7-8 to TRBJ2-7; 7 bases map to TRBD1. The CDR3 consists of 16 residues. CDR1 is SGHVS and CDR2 is FQNEAQ in the germline V gene. The V segment lost 5 bases and the J segment 0 bases; nucleotides outside the gene matches: 10. The CDR3 sequence is CASSAYRGPSSYEQYF. In nucleotides, the CDR3 is TGTGCCAGCAGCGCCTACAGGGGCCCGAGCTCCTACGAGCAGTACTTC.

V gene TRBV7-9 combines with J gene TRBJ1-1, with D hard to call. The V and J ends lost 1 base and 1 base respectively, with 4 bases between them. The CDR3 extends over 13 amino acids. Germline V lookup: CDR1 SEHNR, CDR2 FQNEAQ (reference sequence). DNA for the CDR3: TGTGCCAGCAGCTTAGAAACGAACACTGAAGCTTTCTTT. It codes for CASSLETNTEAFF.

This clone occurred once. V usage is TRBV6-5 and J usage is TRBJ1-4; D remains unclear. This CDR3 spans 14 amino acids. Germline CDR1 MNHEY, CDR2 SVGAGI. With 2 bases removed from V and 1 base from J, the gap between germline ends came to 5 bases. CDR3 sequence reads: CASSYRLTNEKLFF. CDR3 bases: TGTGCCAGCAGTTACCGCCTAACTAATGAAAAACTGTTTTTT.

The V and J genes are TRBV5-1 and TRBJ2-1; a weak D match, TRBD2 (5 bases). Trimming took off 4 bases at V and 6 bases at J, with 17 bases between the two ends. This CDR3 contains 15 residues. Germline V gives CDR1 SGHRS, CDR2 YFSETQ. The CDR3, as DNA: TGCGCCAGCAGCCCCTTAACCACAGAGGGCAATGAGCAGTTCTTC. Amino acids: CASSPLTTEGNEQFF.

The gene calls are TRBV7-9 and TRBJ1-1, with D maybe TRBD1 (5 bases). The V and J ends lost 5 bases and 11 bases respectively, with 18 bases between them. The CDR3 is 13 amino acids. Germline lookup yields CDR1 SEHNR and CDR2 FQNEAQ (reference sequence). The CDR3 here is CASSPQEGAAAFF. The CDR3, as DNA: TGTGCCAGCAGCCCACAGGAAGGCGCTGCGGCTTTCTTT.

This clone is medium-sized (0.01 to 0.1%) within its sample. V usage is TRBV11-2 and J usage is TRBJ1-1, with 7 positions matching TRBD1. Trimming at V came to 1 base and at J to 3 bases, leaving 5 bases not matched to a gene. Germline CDR1 is SGHAT and CDR2 is FQNNGV. This CDR3 has 15 residues. In DNA form, the CDR3 reads TGTGCCAGCAGCTTAGGGTCCGGACAGGACACTGAAGCTTTCTTT. Protein sequence: CASSLGSGQDTEAFF.

In this sample, this clone turned up once. The J gene is TRBJ2-7, the V gene TRBV6-6, with TRBD1 identical over 12 bases. After removal of 6 bases from V and 7 bases from J, the junction contained 7 bases not matched to a gene. In germline, CDR1 is MNHNY, CDR2 SVGAGI (reference sequence). The CDR3 is 14 amino acids. The CDR3 region has the DNA TGTGCCAGCAGCCAGGGACAGGGGGCGTGGGAGCAGTACTTC. This sequence encodes CASSQGQGAWEQYF.

The chain is built from TRBV9 and TRBJ2-5, with D tentatively TRBD1 (5 bases). The length of the CDR3 is 15 residues. V lost 3 bases to trimming and J lost 0 bases, with 12 bases between them. Germline V gene sequence: CDR1 SGDLS, CDR2 YYNGEE. CDR3 sequence: CASSGGRTHQETQYF. The CDR3 nucleotides are TGTGCCAGCAGCGGGGGCAGAACGCACCAAGAGACCCAGTACTTC.

This chain links TRBV30 with TRBJ2-7, with TRBD1 matching 9 bases. Unmatched junction bases numbered 4, after V lost 7 bases and J lost 0 bases. CDR1 GTSNPN and CDR2 SVGIG come from the germline V gene (reference sequence). The CDR3 is 13 amino acids. The DNA of the CDR3 is TGTGCCTTTGACAGGGGGAGCTCCTACGAGCAGTACTTC. It yields the protein CAFDRGSSYEQYF.

The CDR3 nucleotides read TGTGCCAGCAGCTTACGGCTAGCGGGGTCCGCGAGGACAGATACGCAGTATTTT. Translating gives CASSLRLAGSARTDTQYF. The rearrangement links TRBV7-8 to TRBJ2-3; 9 bases are shared with TRBD2. The germline CDR1 and CDR2 sequences are SGHVS and FQNEAQ. The ends lost 2 bases at V and 3 bases at J; junction bases unmatched: 12. The CDR3 runs to 18 residues.

The chain couples TRBV9 to TRBJ1-1; possible D gene TRBD1, 6 bases. Germline V gene lookup returns CDR1 SGDLS and CDR2 YYNGEE. The CDR3 is 16 residues long. Deletions cut 2 bases from V and 2 bases from J, with 16 bases between. The DNA for the CDR3 is TGTGCCAGCAGCGTCTCTCGGGAGGGGGATAACACTGAAGCTTTCTTT. Translated: CASSVSREGDNTEAFF.

Here the CDR3 DNA reads TGTGCCAGCTCCCAAATGACAGGGGGCGATGGAAACACCATATATTTT. It yields the protein CASSQMTGGDGNTIYF. The chain couples TRBV18 to TRBJ1-3, with 10 bases identical to TRBD1. Trimming took 6 bases from V and 3 from J; bases not matched to a gene: 8. This CDR3 comprises 16 residues. The germline V gene has CDR1 KGHSH and CDR2 LQKENI.

The chain has TRBV6-4 and TRBJ1-3; D is possibly TRBD1 (5 bases). Between the trimmed V and J ends, which lost 2 bases and 2 bases, there was a span of 16 bases. Germline V gene lookup returns CDR1 MRHNA and CDR2 SNTAGT. CDR3 length: 17 residues. The CDR3 DNA reads TGTGCCAGCAGTGACCCCGGGGCCGTGTTCGCTGGAAACACCATATATTTT. This gives the protein CASSDPGAVFAGNTIYF.

This clone was picked up one time. The chain recombines TRBV14 with TRBJ1-2; 7 bases fit TRBD1. Germline trimming cut 2 bases from V and 7 bases from J; bases unmatched to any gene: 7. CDR1 and CDR2 from the germline V gene are SGHDN and FVKESK. This CDR3 has 14 residues. The DNA for the CDR3 is TGTGCCAGCAGCCAACCCGAAGGGGGCGGTGGCTACACCTTC. This gives the protein CASSQPEGGGGYTF.

The chain joins TRBV5-6 to TRBJ1-5, with D perhaps TRBD1 (5 bases). The CDR3 runs to 14 residues. Trimming left V 4 bases short and J 4 bases short, with 12 bases between. CDR1 is SGHDT and CDR2 is YYEEEE in the germline V gene. For the CDR3, the DNA is TGTGCCAGCAGCACGAACGGGGGAAATCAGCCCCAGCATTTT. Translated, it gives CASSTNGGNQPQHF.

This chain uses TRBV5-1 with TRBJ2-7; 12 bases match TRBD2. Germline assignment: CDR1 SGHRS and CDR2 YFSETQ. V shed 4 bases and J 7 bases; nucleotides not matched to a gene: 12. The CDR3 totals 16 residues. The CDR3 region has the DNA TGCGCCAGCAGCCCCTGGGGGCTAGCGGGAGGGGAAGAGCAGTACTTC. It encodes CASSPWGLAGGEEQYF.

The V and J genes are TRBV28 and TRBJ2-5; 10 bases agree with TRBD1. Trimming at V came to 7 bases and at J to 8 bases, leaving 10 bases not matched to a gene. CDR1 and CDR2 (germline): MDHEN, SYDVKM. This CDR3 comprises 14 residues. The CDR3 coding sequence is TGTGCCAGCAATCCCGAGGACAGGGGGAAAACCCAGTACTTC. This codes for CASNPEDRGKTQYF.

J is TRBJ1-3 and V is TRBV6-1; tentatively, D is TRBD1 (6 bases). V was cut by 2 bases and J by 4 bases, with 9 bases left in between. Germline V gene data show CDR1 as MNHNS and CDR2 as SASEGT. The CDR3 totals 14 residues. The CDR3 bases are TGTGCCAGCAGTGAACTTGGGACAGGAAACACCATATATTTT. The encoded protein is CASSELGTGNTIYF.

The rearrangement links TRBV7-9 to TRBJ2-5; D unresolved. Per the germline V gene, CDR1 is SEHNR and CDR2 is FQNEAQ (reference sequence). The CDR3 extends over 11 amino acids. V shed 5 bases and J shed 12 bases, with 13 bases lying between them. The CDR3 bases are TGTGCCAGCAGCCGAGAAACGGTTGAGTACTTC. Its translation is CASSRETVEYF.

The chain recombines TRBV25-1 with TRBJ2-1; D perhaps matches TRBD2 (5 bases). Trimming pared 3 bases from V and 2 bases from J, leaving 8 bases between. CDR3 length equals 14 residues. The V gene's germline CDR1 is MGHDK and CDR2 SYGVNS. Written as DNA, the CDR3 is TGTGCCAGCAGTGATGAGGGAGCCTACAATGAGCAGTTCTTC. Its protein is CASSDEGAYNEQFF.

This chain joins TRBV7-3 and TRBJ1-1; D not resolved. The CDR3 is 13 amino acids. The germline CDR1 and CDR2 sequences are SGHTA and FQGTGA. V was trimmed by 6 bases and J by 3 bases, leaving 11 bases between them. The DNA for the CDR3 is TGTGCCAGCAGGATCAGCCAGGACACTGAAGCTTTCTTT. Its translation: CASRISQDTEAFF.